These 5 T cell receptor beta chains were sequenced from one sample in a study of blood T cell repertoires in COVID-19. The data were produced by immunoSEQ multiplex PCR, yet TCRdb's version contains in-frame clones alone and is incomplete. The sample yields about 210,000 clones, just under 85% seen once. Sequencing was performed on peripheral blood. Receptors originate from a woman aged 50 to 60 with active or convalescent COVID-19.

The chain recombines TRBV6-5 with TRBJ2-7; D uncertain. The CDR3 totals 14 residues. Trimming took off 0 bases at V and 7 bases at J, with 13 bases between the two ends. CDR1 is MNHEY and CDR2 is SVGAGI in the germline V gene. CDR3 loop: CASSYSSITREQYF. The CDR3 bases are TGTGCCAGCAGTTACTCGAGCATAACGCGGGAGCAGTACTTC.

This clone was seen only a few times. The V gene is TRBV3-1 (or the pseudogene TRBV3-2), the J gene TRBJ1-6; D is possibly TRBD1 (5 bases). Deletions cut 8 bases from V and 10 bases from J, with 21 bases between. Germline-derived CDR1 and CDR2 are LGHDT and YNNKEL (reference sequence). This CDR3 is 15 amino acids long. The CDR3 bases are TGTGCCAGCCAAAGGGGAGGGACCTCGGGCTCACCCCTCCACTTT. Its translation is CASQRGGTSGSPLHF.

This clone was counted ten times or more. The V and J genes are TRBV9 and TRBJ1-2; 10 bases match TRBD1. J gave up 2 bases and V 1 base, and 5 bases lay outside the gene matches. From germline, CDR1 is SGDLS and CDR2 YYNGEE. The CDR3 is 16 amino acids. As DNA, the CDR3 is TGTGCCAGCAGCGTAAGGGGGGGACAGGGGAACTATGGCTACACCTTC. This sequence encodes CASSVRGGQGNYGYTF.

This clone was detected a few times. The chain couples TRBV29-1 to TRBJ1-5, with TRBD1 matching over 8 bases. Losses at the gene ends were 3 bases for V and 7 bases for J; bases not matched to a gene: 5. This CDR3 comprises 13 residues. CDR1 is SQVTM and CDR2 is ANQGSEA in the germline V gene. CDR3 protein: CSVDRGLGQPQHF. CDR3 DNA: TGCAGCGTTGACAGGGGGCTTGGGCAGCCCCAGCATTTT.

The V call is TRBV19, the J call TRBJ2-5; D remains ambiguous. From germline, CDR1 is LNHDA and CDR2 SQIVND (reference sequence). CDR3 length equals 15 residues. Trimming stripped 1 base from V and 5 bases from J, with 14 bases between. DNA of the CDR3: TGTGCCAGTAGTATAGGCACTTCCCAAATGGAGACCCAGTACTTC. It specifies CASSIGTSQMETQYF.